This paragraph reports one TCR beta chain. Its cognate antigen is unknown. This sample was taken from a study of a mutant IDH1 vaccine in newly diagnosed glioma. Study-wide context: Earlier treatment was radiotherapy, temozolomide, or both, with most getting both.

TCRdb's table, derived via immunoSEQ multiplex PCR, lists solely in-frame clones and lacks some. Here the sample spans about 69,000 clones, around nine tenths being singletons. Between the trimmed V and J ends, which lost 2 bases and 1 base, there was a span of 8 bases. The CDR3 is 14 amino acids. Germline loops: CDR1 MGHRA, CDR2 YSYEKL. Time point defined: week 35, safety follow-up. Each dose delivered 300 ug of mutant IDH1 20-mer peptide subcutaneously with imiquimod. The study gave patients eight vaccinations in weeks 1, 3, 5, 7, 11, 15, 19, 23. The TCR originated in a man aged 25 to 45 with glioma. V and J are TRBV4-1 and TRBJ1-1; D is uncertain. The sequences come from PBMCs, collected from a glioma patient whose treatment included an IDH1 peptide vaccine. The CDR3 protein is CASSQRSQNTEAFF. Here the CDR3 DNA reads TGCGCCAGCAGCCAAAGAAGTCAGAACACTGAAGCTTTCTTT.